The 7 T cell receptor beta chains below all came from one sample that was sequenced in a study of cytomegalovirus exposure and HLA in healthy donors. Primers included in the PCR were 60 Vbeta and 13 Jbeta primers. This table comes from immunoSEQ multiplex PCR, and its TCRdb copy is limited to in-frame clones, with some not included. The profile shows around 200,000 clones, around 86% of them singletons. The sequenced sample was PBMCs. These receptors all come from a woman aged 45-60 years in good health and CMV-seropositive.

This chain links TRBV7-9 with TRBJ1-3, with 9 bases identical to TRBD1. The germline gives CDR1 SEHNR, CDR2 FQNEAQ (reference sequence). This CDR3 spans 15 amino acids. The J segment lost 6 bases and the V segment lost 5 bases, leaving 8 bases of the junction unmatched. The CDR3 sequence: CASSPRDRAENTIYF. CDR3 sequence (DNA): TGTGCCAGCAGCCCCCGGGACAGGGCGGAAAACACCATATATTTT.

This clone was recorded at least ten times. This chain uses TRBV19 with TRBJ1-4; D not certain. Looked up from germline, CDR1 is LNHDA and CDR2 is SQIVND (reference sequence). V lost 8 bases to trimming and J lost 7 bases, with 14 bases between them. This CDR3 spans 13 amino acids. CDR3 DNA: TGTGCCAGTCGAGGCAGGCGGGCTGAAAAACTGTTTTTT. Protein product: CASRGRRAEKLFF. The entire variable domain, with the rest obtained from reference TRBV19 and TRBJ1-4, is as follows: DGGITQSPKYLFRKEGQNVTLSCEQNLNHDAMYWYRQDPGQGLRLIYYSQIVNDFQKGDIAEGYSVSREKKESFPLTVTSAQKNPTAFYLCASRGRRAEKLFFGSGTQLSVL.

The chain has TRBV2 and TRBJ1-5, with 7 bases aligning to TRBD1. Trimming took 6 bases from V and 2 from J; bases not matched to a gene: 7. CDR1 is SNHLY, CDR2 FYNNEI, per germline. The CDR3 loop spans 15 amino acids. CDR3 DNA: TGTGCCAGCAGCGGAGACAGGGCCGGCAATCAGCCCCAGCATTTT. This encodes CASSGDRAGNQPQHF.

This chain joins TRBV7-3 and TRBJ1-1; D gene uncertain. The V end was cut by 2 bases, the J end by 4 bases, with 8 bases between. This CDR3 has 13 amino acids. CDR1 is SGHTA, CDR2 FQGTGA, per germline. DNA for the CDR3: TGTGCCAGCAGCTTACAACAGTTCACTGAAGCTTTCTTT. Its protein product is CASSLQQFTEAFF. Variable domain in full (rest from reference TRBV7-3 and TRBJ1-1): GAGVSQTPSNKVTEKGKYVELRCDPISGHTALYWYRQSLGQGPEFLIYFQGTGAADDSGLPNDRFFAVRPEGSVSTLKIQRTERGDSAVYLCASSLQQFTEAFFGQGTRLTVV.

The CDR3, as DNA: TGCGCCAGCAGCCCACCTCGTCCCGGGACAGGGTTCGGTGAAGCTTTCTTT. Protein product: CASSPPRPGTGFGEAFF. The V gene is TRBV4-1, the J gene TRBJ1-1, with TRBD1 identical over 9 bases. CDR1 is MGHRA, CDR2 YSYEKL, per germline. The CDR3 is made up of 17 amino acids. J was trimmed by 7 bases and V by 4 bases; bases with no gene match: 16.

This clone was found a few times. The chain joins TRBV5-1 to TRBJ2-5; D gene unclear. The V gene's germline CDR1 is SGHRS and CDR2 YFSETQ. V lost 4 bases and J 5 bases, leaving 15 bases between the germline ends. The CDR3 sequence is 14 residues long. DNA for the CDR3: TGCGCCAGCAGCCTGACAAGCACGGCCGAGACCCAGTACTTC. This gives the protein CASSLTSTAETQYF.

This chain links TRBV5-1 with TRBJ2-3, with TRBD1 identical over 7 bases. Germline V gene lookup returns CDR1 SGHRS and CDR2 YFSETQ. The CDR3 extends over 15 amino acids. V dropped 3 bases and J dropped 0; count of bases not matched to a gene: 4. CDR3 loop: CASSYGTASTDTQYF. The CDR3 nucleotides read TGCGCCAGCAGCTATGGGACAGCGAGCACAGATACGCAGTATTTT.